Following are 24 T cell receptor beta chains from one sample sequenced in a study of blood T cell repertoires in COVID-19. Data came from immunoSEQ multiplex PCR; TCRdb stores just in-frame clones and leaves some out. Here the sample spans more than 100,000 clones, roughly 85% being singletons. Material: peripheral blood. These receptors were taken from a man in his forties or fifties in a cohort sampled during active COVID-19.

The chain carries TRBV6-4 and TRBJ2-3; 9 bases are a match to TRBD2. The germline V gene has CDR1 MRHNA and CDR2 SNTAGT. V shed 5 bases, J shed 6 bases, and the junction held 9 bases outside the gene matches. The CDR3 consists of 15 residues. CDR3 bases: TGTGCCAGCAGTCAAGGCGGGGGGGCCTCGGATACGCAGTATTTT. As protein: CASSQGGGASDTQYF.

The chain recombines TRBV6-5 with TRBJ2-4; unclear D gene. Trimming left V 6 bases short and J 0 bases short, with 6 bases between. Germline CDR1 reads MNHEY; CDR2 reads SVGAGI. The CDR3 totals 13 residues. The CDR3 loop reads CASRYLAKNIQYF. Here the CDR3 DNA reads TGTGCCAGCAGGTATCTAGCCAAAAACATTCAGTACTTC.

The chain combines TRBV7-9 with TRBJ2-3, with 10 nucleotides matching TRBD2. The V gene's germline CDR1 is SEHNR and CDR2 FQNEAQ (reference sequence). V lost 9 bases to trimming and J lost 0 bases; unmatched junction nucleotides: 18. The CDR3 covers 19 residues. CDR3 in DNA: TGTGCCAGTGCTGTGGACGGTAGCGGGGGGAAAACTAGCACAGATACGCAGTATTTT. Its translation is CASAVDGSGGKTSTDTQYF.

CDR3 DNA: TGTGCCAGCAGCCTGGGACTTATGAACACTGAAGCTTTCTTT. Translation gives CASSLGLMNTEAFF. The J gene is TRBJ1-1, the V gene TRBV7-8; D may be TRBD1 (5 bases). In germline, CDR1 is SGHVS, CDR2 FQNEAQ. The CDR3 is 14 residues long. The ends were cut back, 5 bases at V and 0 bases at J, with 10 bases in the middle. The whole variable domain, remainder taken from reference TRBV7-8 and TRBJ1-1, is GAGVSQSPRYKVAKRGQDVALRCDPISGHVSLFWYQQALGQGPEFLTYFQNEAQLDKSGLPSDRFFAERPEGSVSTLKIQRTQQEDSAVYLCASSLGLMNTEAFFGQGTRLTVV.

CDR3 coding DNA: TGTGCCAGCAGACAACCTGGGACAAACACCGGGGAGCTGTTTTTT. Translation gives CASRQPGTNTGELFF. The chain uses TRBV11-2 and TRBJ2-2; tentative D call: TRBD1 (6 bases). The CDR3 spans 15 residues. Germline values: CDR1 SGHAT, CDR2 FQNNGV. V was cut by 6 bases and J by 2 bases, with 13 bases left in between.

The CDR3 DNA sequence: TGTGCCAGCAGTACCGGGACAGGGAATGAAAAACTGTTTTTT. This encodes CASSTGTGNEKLFF. The rearrangement joins TRBV6-5 to TRBJ1-4; 9 bases map to TRBD1. The trim removed 5 bases at V and 5 bases at J, leaving 3 bases unmatched. CDR1 and CDR2 (germline): MNHEY, SVGAGI. This CDR3 contains 14 residues.

This clone has a handful of counts. The chain joins TRBV10-1 to TRBJ2-7; 7 positions match TRBD1. This CDR3 has 12 amino acids. The germline CDR1 and CDR2 sequences are WNHNN and SYGVQD (reference sequence). Trimming cost V 6 bases and J 6 bases; bases outside gene matches: 5. CDR3 sequence: CASSSNRGEQYV. The CDR3 nucleotides are TGCGCCAGCAGCTCGAACAGGGGCGAGCAGTACGTC.

J is TRBJ1-6 and V is TRBV14; D remains ambiguous. V lost 0 bases, J lost 10 bases, and 4 bases lay in between. The germline gives CDR1 SGHDN, CDR2 FVKESK. CDR3 length: 12 residues. The CDR3 bases are TGTGCCAGCAGCCAAGAGAGATCACCCCTCCACTTT. This encodes CASSQERSPLHF.

The rearrangement joins TRBV11-2 to TRBJ1-1; tentatively, D is TRBD1 (6 bases). Germline V CDR1 and CDR2: SGHAT, FQNNGV. V was pared by 5 bases and J by 1 base, with 11 bases between. This CDR3 comprises 14 residues. CDR3 sequence (DNA): TGTGCCAGCAGCCTACGGACAGCGAACACTGAAGCTTTCTTT. Translated: CASSLRTANTEAFF.

The chain has TRBV19 and TRBJ1-5, with TRBD1 matching 11 bases. Germline V gene lookup returns CDR1 LNHDA and CDR2 SQIVND (reference sequence). The CDR3 totals 17 residues. The V and J ends lost 3 bases and 3 bases, in that order; junction bases with no gene match: 7. The CDR3 sequence is CASSIWRTGGNNQPQHF. CDR3 coding DNA: TGTGCCAGTAGTATTTGGAGGACAGGGGGCAACAATCAGCCCCAGCATTTT.

The chain uses TRBV11-2 and TRBJ2-3; possible D gene TRBD2, 7 bases. Germline V gene data show CDR1 as SGHAT and CDR2 as FQNNGV. The CDR3 sequence is 14 residues long. Between the trimmed V and J ends, which lost 5 bases and 3 bases, there was a span of 12 bases. In DNA, the CDR3 is TGTGCCAGCAGCCCGGGGGGCCGGACAGATACGCAGTATTTT. It yields the protein CASSPGGRTDTQYF.

This chain connects TRBV3-1 (or the pseudogene TRBV3-2) to TRBJ1-2; D uncertain. In germline, CDR1 is LGHDT, CDR2 YNNKEL (reference sequence). The CDR3 length is 18 residues. Trimming shortened V by 1 base and J by 0 bases, and 18 bases separated the two germline ends. DNA of the CDR3: TGTGCCAGCAGCCAAGTCCAGTGGGCCGCCAAGACTAACTATGGCTACACCTTC. Amino acids: CASSQVQWAAKTNYGYTF.

This chain uses TRBV10-3 with TRBJ1-2; 7 bases are a match to TRBD1. Trimming cost V 6 bases and J 5 bases; bases outside gene matches: 21. The CDR3 loop spans 18 amino acids. Germline values: CDR1 ENHRY, CDR2 SYGVKD. CDR3 nucleotides: TGTGCCATCAGCGGAAAAAATCAAGGGGGCGAGGTTGGATATGGCTACACCTTC. Residues: CAISGKNQGGEVGYGYTF.

The chain uses TRBV29-1 and TRBJ1-1; 7 bases align to TRBD1. Germline V CDR1 and CDR2: SQVTM, ANQGSEA. The CDR3 runs to 12 residues. V lost 6 bases to trimming and J lost 6 bases; unmatched junction nucleotides: 7. The CDR3 DNA reads TGCAGCGTCAGTCCAGGGGGTGCTGAAGCTTTCTTT. Protein sequence: CSVSPGGAEAFF. The full variable domain, with the rest looked up from reference TRBV29-1 and TRBJ1-1, is SAVISQKPSRDICQRGTSLTIQCQVDSQVTMMFWYRQQPGQSLTLIATANQGSEATYESGFVIDKFPISRPNLTFSTLTVSNMSPEDSSIYLCSVSPGGAEAFFGQGTRLTVV.

The chain joins TRBV6-1 to TRBJ2-3, with D unclear. The CDR3 runs 16 residues. With 0 bases removed from V and 2 bases from J, the gap between germline ends came to 12 bases. Germline-derived CDR1 and CDR2 are MNHNS and SASEGT. The CDR3 nucleotides read TGTGCCAGCAGTGAAGCCCGCAACTCCGACACAGATACGCAGTATTTT. This gives the protein CASSEARNSDTDTQYF.

V gene TRBV5-1 combines with J gene TRBJ2-3; 8 bases fit TRBD2. The CDR3 consists of 18 residues. J gave up 0 bases and V 4 bases, and 13 bases lay outside the gene matches. Germline CDR1 reads SGHRS; CDR2 reads YFSETQ. The CDR3 DNA is TGCGCCAGCAGCCTCCACTTTCGGGGGGGTACTAGCACAGATACGCAGTATTTT. This codes for CASSLHFRGGTSTDTQYF. Full variable domain (rest looked up from reference TRBV5-1 and TRBJ2-3): KAGVTQTPRYLIKTRGQQVTLSCSPISGHRSVSWYQQTPGQGLQFLFEYFSETQRNKGNFPGRFSGRQFSNSRSEMNVSTLELGDSALYLCASSLHFRGGTSTDTQYFGPGTRLTVL.

This clone was counted only a few times. The chain couples TRBV3-1 (or the pseudogene TRBV3-2) to TRBJ2-1; D might be TRBD1 (6 bases). In germline, CDR1 is LGHDT, CDR2 YNNKEL (reference sequence). V was shortened by 4 bases and J by 11 bases, with 18 bases between the two germline ends. This CDR3 has 14 amino acids. The CDR3 is CASSPIYQTGQQFF. CDR3 nucleotide sequence: TGTGCCAGCAGCCCGATATACCAGACAGGACAGCAGTTCTTC.

The chain joins TRBV4-3 to TRBJ2-1; TRBD2 matches 7 bases. CDR1 is LGHNA and CDR2 is YSLEER in the germline V gene. This CDR3 is built from 15 residues. V lost 3 bases, J lost 5 bases, and 7 bases stayed unmatched. The CDR3 protein is CASSQGLLGNNEQFF. The CDR3 DNA sequence: TGCGCCAGCAGCCAGGGACTACTCGGCAACAATGAGCAGTTCTTC.

The chain has TRBV6-2 or TRBV6-3 and TRBJ1-5; D not resolved. Trimming removed 0 bases from V and 6 bases from J, with 12 bases in between. Germline V gene data show CDR1 as MNHEY and CDR2 as SVGEGT. This CDR3 spans 15 amino acids. The CDR3 sequence is CASSYSEGGGQPQHF. The CDR3 DNA sequence: TGTGCCAGCAGTTACTCGGAGGGAGGAGGTCAGCCCCAGCATTTT.

This clone has only one observation. The chain employs TRBV5-4 and TRBJ2-7, with TRBD1 identical over 9 bases. CDR3 size: 14 residues. Unmatched junction bases numbered 10, after V lost 7 bases and J lost 5 bases. Germline values: CDR1 SGHNT, CDR2 YYREEE (reference sequence). The CDR3 here is CASSRGQGRNEQYF. Here the CDR3 DNA reads TGTGCCAGCTCGAGGGGACAGGGAAGAAACGAGCAGTACTTC.

The CDR3 DNA sequence: TGTGCCAGTAGGGACAATGGGGGACAGGGTCGATCGCCCCAGCATTTT. Translated: CASRDNGGQGRSPQHF. V usage is TRBV19 and J usage is TRBJ1-5; 9 nucleotides agree with TRBD1. The junction had 15 bases not matched to a gene; V was cut back by 6 bases and J by 9 bases. This CDR3 contains 16 residues. CDR1 and CDR2 (germline): LNHDA, SQIVND (reference sequence).

The table lists this clone with a few counts. The chain joins TRBV6-2 or TRBV6-3 to TRBJ2-7; D may be TRBD1 (5 bases). Germline V CDR1 and CDR2: MNHEY, SVGEGT. Trimming shortened V by 4 bases and J by 3 bases, and 16 bases separated the two germline ends. This CDR3 spans 15 amino acids. For the CDR3, the DNA is TGTGCCAGCAGTTGGGGCCGGGTCAGGAGCTACGAGCAGTACGTC. Its translation is CASSWGRVRSYEQYV.

The V gene is TRBV7-2, the J gene TRBJ2-1, with 9 bases identical to TRBD1. Germline CDR1 is SGHTA and CDR2 is FQGNSA. Losses at the gene ends were 4 bases for V and 7 bases for J; bases not matched to a gene: 8. CDR3 length: 15 residues. The CDR3: CASSSNGQGSNEQFF. In DNA, the CDR3 is TGTGCCAGCAGCTCGAACGGACAGGGGTCAAATGAGCAGTTCTTC.

The genes are TRBV19 and TRBJ2-1; 10 bases map to TRBD1. The CDR3 has 14 amino acids. After removal of 4 bases from V and 4 bases from J, the junction contained 1 base not matched to a gene. Germline CDR1 is LNHDA and CDR2 is SQIVND (reference sequence). The CDR3 protein is CASSKGQGYNEQFF. The CDR3 DNA reads TGTGCCAGTAGTAAGGGACAGGGGTACAATGAGCAGTTCTTC.